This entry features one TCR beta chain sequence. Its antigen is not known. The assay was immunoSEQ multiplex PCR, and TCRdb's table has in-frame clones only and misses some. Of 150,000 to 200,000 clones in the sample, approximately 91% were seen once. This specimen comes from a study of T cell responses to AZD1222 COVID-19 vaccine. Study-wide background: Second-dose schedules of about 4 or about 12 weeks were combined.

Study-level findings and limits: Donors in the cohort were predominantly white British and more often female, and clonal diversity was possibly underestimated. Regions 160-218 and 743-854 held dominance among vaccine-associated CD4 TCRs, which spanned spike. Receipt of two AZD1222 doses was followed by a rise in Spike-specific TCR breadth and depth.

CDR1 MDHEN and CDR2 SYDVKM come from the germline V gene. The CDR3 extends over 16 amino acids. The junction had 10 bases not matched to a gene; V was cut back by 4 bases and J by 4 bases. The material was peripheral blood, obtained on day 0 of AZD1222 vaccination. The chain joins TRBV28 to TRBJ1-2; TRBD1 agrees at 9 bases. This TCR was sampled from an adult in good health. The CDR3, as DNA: TGTGCCAGCAGTTCTCCAACGGACAGGGGCCCCTATGGCTACACCTTC. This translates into CASSSPTDRGPYGYTF.